This TCR beta chain comes out of a study of T-cell memory formation after mild COVID-19. The CDR3 is 13 amino acids. The V gene lost 6 bases and the J gene lost 1 base, with 11 bases spanning the gap. Germline V gives CDR1 DFQATT, CDR2 SNEGSKA (reference sequence). Study-level results: Researchers found some responding clones in pre-infection memory, a sign that cross-reactive memory joined.

Notes on this clonotype: Its antigen remains unidentified.

TCRdb reprocessed the 5' RACE reads with MiXCR, giving one entry per CDR3 protein. In the table there are about 410,000 distinct CDR3 sequences, roughly 18% of which are singletons. The sample was PBMCs or a T cell subset sorted from them (not recorded which). This sequence originates from a man between 18 and 35 years old who had mild COVID-19 (a few samples of this study predate the infection). Cell type and time point are not known. The chain has TRBV20-1 and TRBJ2-3; TRBD1 might be the D (6 bases). This CDR3 is CSARTDRTDTQYF. The DNA of the CDR3 is TGCAGTGCCAGGACAGACCGCACAGATACGCAGTATTTT.